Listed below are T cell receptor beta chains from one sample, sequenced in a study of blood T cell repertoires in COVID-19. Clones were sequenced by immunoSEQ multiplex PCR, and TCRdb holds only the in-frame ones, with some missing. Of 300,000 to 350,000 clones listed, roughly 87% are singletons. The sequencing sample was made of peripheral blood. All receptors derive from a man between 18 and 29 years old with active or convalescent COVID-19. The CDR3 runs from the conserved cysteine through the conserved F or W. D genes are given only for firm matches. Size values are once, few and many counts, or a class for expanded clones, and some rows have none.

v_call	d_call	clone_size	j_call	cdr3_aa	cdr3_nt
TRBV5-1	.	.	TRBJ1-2	CASSLGQINYGYTF	TGCGCCAGCAGCTTGGGACAGATTAACTATGGCTACACCTTC
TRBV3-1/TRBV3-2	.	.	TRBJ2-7	CASRGLSYEQYF	TGTGCCAGCCGCGGACTTTCCTACGAGCAGTACTTC
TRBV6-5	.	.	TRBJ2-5	CASSKQGTFQETQYF	TGTGCCAGCAGTAAGCAGGGGACCTTCCAAGAGACCCAGTACTTC
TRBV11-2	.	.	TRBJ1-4	CASSFSGSRDEKLFF	TGTGCCAGCAGCTTCTCAGGGTCTCGGGATGAAAAACTGTTTTTT
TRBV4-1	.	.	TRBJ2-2	CASSQEDSNTGELFF	TGCGCCAGCAGCCAAGAGGACTCTAACACCGGGGAGCTGTTTTTT
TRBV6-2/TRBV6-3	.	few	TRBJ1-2	CASSYALYGYTF	TGTGCCAGCAGTTACGCCCTATATGGCTACACCTTC
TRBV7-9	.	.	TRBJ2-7	CASSRLDGLSYEQYF	TGTGCCAGCAGCCGACTCGACGGACTCTCCTACGAGCAGTACTTC
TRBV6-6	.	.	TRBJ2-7	CASSYSGQPYEQYF	TGTGCCAGCAGTTACTCAGGACAGCCCTACGAGCAGTACTTC
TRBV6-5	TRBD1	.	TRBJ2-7	CASSYGQGAYEQYF	TGTGCCAGCAGTTACGGGCAGGGGGCATACGAGCAGTACTTC
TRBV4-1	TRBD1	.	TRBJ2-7	CASSQPGQSYEQYF	TGCGCCAGCAGCCAGCCGGGACAGTCCTACGAGCAGTACTTC
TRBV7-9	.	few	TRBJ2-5	CASTSRETQYF	TGTGCCAGCACCTCGAGAGAGACCCAGTACTTC
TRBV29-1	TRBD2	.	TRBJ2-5	CSAGREGGETQYF	TGCAGCGCCGGCCGGGAGGGTGGGGAGACCCAGTACTTC
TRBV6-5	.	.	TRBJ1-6	CASSYKGKRFNSPLHF	TGTGCCAGCAGTTACAAGGGGAAGCGCTTTAATTCACCCCTCCACTTT
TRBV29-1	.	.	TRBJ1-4	CSATWRGIEKLFF	TGCAGCGCCACTTGGCGGGGGATTGAAAAACTGTTTTTT
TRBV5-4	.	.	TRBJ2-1	CASSYKSGDFEQFF	TGTGCCAGCAGTTACAAGTCGGGGGACTTTGAGCAGTTCTTC
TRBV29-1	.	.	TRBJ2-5	CSVSRETQYF	TGCAGCGTATCTAGAGAGACCCAGTACTTC
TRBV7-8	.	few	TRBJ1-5	CASSLRGYNQPQHF	TGTGCCAGCAGCTTAAGAGGGTACAATCAGCCCCAGCATTTT
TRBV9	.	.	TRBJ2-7	CASSTTSDSSYEQYF	TGTGCCAGCAGTACGACATCGGACAGCTCCTACGAGCAGTACTTC
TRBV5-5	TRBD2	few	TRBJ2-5	CASSWTSGLQETQYF	TGTGCCAGCAGCTGGACTAGCGGGCTCCAAGAGACCCAGTACTTC
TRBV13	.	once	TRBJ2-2	CASSLGRLLTGELFF	TGTGCCAGCAGCTTAGGCCGACTTTTAACCGGGGAGCTGTTTTTT
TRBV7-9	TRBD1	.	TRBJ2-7	CASSPRDRSYEQYF	TGTGCCAGCAGCCCGCGGGACAGGTCCTACGAGCAGTACTTC
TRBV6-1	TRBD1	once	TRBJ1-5	CASSAYRGRRQPQHF	TGTGCCAGCAGTGCATACAGGGGGCGGCGGCAGCCCCAGCATTTT
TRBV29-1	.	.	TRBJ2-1	CSVSIKGVYNEQFF	TGCAGCGTTTCTATCAAGGGGGTATACAATGAGCAGTTCTTC
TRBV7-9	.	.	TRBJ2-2	CASSSRISGDTGELFF	TGTGCCAGCAGCTCCCGGATTTCCGGAGACACCGGGGAGCTGTTTTTT
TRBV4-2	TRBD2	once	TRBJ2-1	CASSQDASGISYNEQFF	TGTGCCAGCAGCCAAGATGCAAGCGGGATATCCTACAATGAGCAGTTCTTC
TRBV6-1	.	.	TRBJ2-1	CASSESRYNEQFF	TGTGCCAGCAGTGAATCTAGATACAATGAGCAGTTCTTC
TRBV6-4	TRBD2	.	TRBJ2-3	CASSDSAGGPKDTQYF	TGTGCCAGCAGTGACTCCGCGGGAGGGCCAAAAGATACGCAGTATTTT
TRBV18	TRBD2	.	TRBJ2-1	CASSPYSQLADYNEQFF	TGTGCCAGCTCACCCTATTCGCAACTAGCGGATTACAATGAGCAGTTCTTC
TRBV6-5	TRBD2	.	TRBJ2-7	CASLPGVGGEQYF	TGTGCCAGCCTCCCGGGGGTCGGGGGGGAGCAGTACTTC
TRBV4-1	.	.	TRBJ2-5	CASSLGQLQETQYF	TGCGCCAGCAGCCTCGGACAGCTCCAAGAGACCCAGTACTTC
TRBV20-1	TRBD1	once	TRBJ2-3	CSASVARGLRPDTQYF	TGCAGTGCTAGTGTCGCGAGGGGGCTTAGGCCAGATACGCAGTATTTT
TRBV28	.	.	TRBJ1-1	CASSPRGGTEAFF	TGTGCCAGCAGTCCTAGGGGTGGGACTGAAGCTTTCTTT
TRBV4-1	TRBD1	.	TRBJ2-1	CASSQDKGASSYNEQFF	TGCGCCAGCAGCCAAGATAAGGGGGCGAGCTCCTACAATGAGCAGTTCTTC
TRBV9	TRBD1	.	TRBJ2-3	CASSVDRAGGVSDTQYF	TGTGCCAGCAGCGTAGATCGGGCAGGGGGTGTGTCGGATACGCAGTATTTT
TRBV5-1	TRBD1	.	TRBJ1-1	CASSFGDRGWGTEAFF	TGCGCCAGCAGCTTTGGTGACAGGGGGTGGGGCACTGAAGCTTTCTTT
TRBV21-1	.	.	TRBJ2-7	CASSNDSSYEQYF	TGTGCCAGCAGCAATGACAGCTCCTACGAGCAGTACTTC
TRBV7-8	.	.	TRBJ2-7	CASSTAPGWSYEQYF	TGTGCCAGCAGCACGGCCCCGGGGTGGTCCTACGAGCAGTACTTC
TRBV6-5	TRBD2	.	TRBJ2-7	CASSYKKRGALYEQYF	TGTGCCAGCAGTTATAAGAAGCGGGGGGCCCTCTACGAGCAGTACTTC
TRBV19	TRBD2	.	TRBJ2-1	CASSIEGLAGVAGYNEQFF	TGTGCCAGTAGTATAGAGGGACTAGCGGGAGTAGCGGGTTACAATGAGCAGTTCTTC
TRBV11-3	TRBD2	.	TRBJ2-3	CASSLTSGTDTQYF	TGTGCCAGCAGCTTGACTAGCGGCACAGATACGCAGTATTTT
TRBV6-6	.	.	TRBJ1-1	CASSGGRTEAFF	TGTGCCAGCTCCGGGGGGCGCACTGAAGCTTTCTTT
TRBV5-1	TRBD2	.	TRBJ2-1	CASRLRLAGDVEQFF	TGCGCCAGCAGATTAAGACTAGCGGGAGACGTTGAGCAGTTCTTC
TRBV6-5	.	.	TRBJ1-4	CASSYLIGGGNEKLFF	TGTGCCAGCAGTTACCTAATTGGGGGCGGGAATGAAAAACTGTTTTTT
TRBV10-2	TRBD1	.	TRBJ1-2	CASSEPGDSADGYTF	TGCGCCAGCAGTGAGCCCGGGGACAGTGCAGATGGCTACACCTTC
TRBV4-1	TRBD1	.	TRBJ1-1	CASSQDQGANTEAFF	TGCGCCAGCAGCCAAGATCAGGGGGCGAACACTGAAGCTTTCTTT
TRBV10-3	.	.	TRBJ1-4	CAISDPGYRHEKLFF	TGTGCCATCAGTGATCCGGGGTACCGTCATGAAAAACTGTTTTTT
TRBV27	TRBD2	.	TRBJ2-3	CASGRTSGLTDTQYF	TGTGCCAGCGGTAGGACTAGCGGACTCACAGATACGCAGTATTTT
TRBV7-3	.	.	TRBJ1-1	CASSFSQGSEAFF	TGTGCCAGCAGCTTTTCACAGGGTTCTGAAGCTTTCTTT
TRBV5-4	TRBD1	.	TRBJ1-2	CASSPGTGGNYGYTF	TGTGCCAGCAGCCCCGGGACAGGAGGGAACTATGGCTACACCTTC
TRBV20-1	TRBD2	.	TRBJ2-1	CSASSGSYNEQFF	TGCAGTGCTAGTAGCGGGAGTTACAATGAGCAGTTCTTC
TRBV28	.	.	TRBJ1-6	CASSLFLGGNSPLHF	TGTGCCAGCAGTTTGTTTCTGGGAGGAAATTCACCCCTCCACTTT
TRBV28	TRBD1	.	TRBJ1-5	CASSLLHTGDSNQPQHF	TGTGCCAGCAGTTTACTTCATACAGGGGATAGCAATCAGCCCCAGCATTTT
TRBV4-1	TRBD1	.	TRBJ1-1	CASRLSTGTGTNTEAFF	TGCGCCAGCAGGCTGAGCACCGGGACAGGGACGAACACTGAAGCTTTCTTT
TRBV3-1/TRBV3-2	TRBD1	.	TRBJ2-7	CASSKPLRTGRYEQYF	TGTGCCAGCAGTAAACCGCTCAGGACAGGGCGGTACGAGCAGTACTTC
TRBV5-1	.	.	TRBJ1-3	CASSLDSLSSGNTIYF	TGCGCCAGCAGCTTGGACTCATTGAGCTCTGGAAACACCATATATTTT
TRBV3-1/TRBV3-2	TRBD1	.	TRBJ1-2	CASSQDGQGDGYTF	TGTGCCAGCAGCCAAGATGGACAGGGCGATGGCTACACCTTC
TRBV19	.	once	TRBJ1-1	CASIGEGNTEAFF	TGTGCCAGTATTGGCGAGGGGAACACTGAAGCTTTCTTT
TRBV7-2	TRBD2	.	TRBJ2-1	CASSSYKRGGWGQFF	TGTGCCAGCAGCTCATACAAGCGGGGGGGCTGGGGGCAGTTCTTC
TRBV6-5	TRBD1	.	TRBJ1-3	CASSLGQHGNTIYF	TGTGCCAGCAGCCTGGGACAGCATGGAAACACCATATATTTT